This TCR beta chain was identified in a study of blood T cell repertoires in COVID-19. Study overall: Samples came from the United States, Italy and Spain, spanning acute and convalescent COVID-19.

Under the authors' procedure: Estimated nucleated cell counts came from reference gene primer amplification. Method: immunoSEQ multiplex PCR; TCRdb's copy keeps in-frame clones and lacks some. V, J and clone size derive from that table, while D and trimming were established from the DNA sequence. The sample yields around 99,000 clones, over 80% seen once. CDR3 length: 12 amino acids. Trimming removed 7 bases at V and 13 bases at J, with 17 bases between. The chain combines TRBV12-3 or TRBV12-4 with TRBJ2-1; TRBD2 is a possible D gene (6 bases). The sequence derives from a human donor in a cohort sampled during active COVID-19. The sequenced material came from peripheral blood. Here the CDR3 DNA reads TGTGCCAGCACCCCTAGCGAGGGTAGCCAGTTCTTC. Its translation is CASTPSEGSQFF.